The 24 T cell receptor beta chains in this list originate from one sample, sequenced in a study of graft-versus-host responses after intestinal transplantation. The method was immunoSEQ multiplex PCR; TCRdb's version includes in-frame clones alone and lacks a portion of them. The table shows some 88,000 clones, with approximately 94% occurring only once. Their antigens are not known. The material was unstimulated CD8+ T cells sorted from spleen or lymph node cells, obtained before intestinal transplant. The receptors were gathered from a human donor who received an intestinal transplant.

The V call is TRBV10-3, the J call TRBJ1-4; D perhaps matches TRBD1 (6 bases). Trimming removed 3 bases from V and 3 bases from J, with 17 bases in between. CDR1 and CDR2 from the germline V gene are ENHRY and SYGVKD. There are 17 residues in the CDR3. For the CDR3, the DNA is TGTGCCATCAGTGATCCTGAAGGGGGGGCTGCTAATGAAAAACTGTTTTTT. It translates to CAISDPEGGAANEKLFF.

The gene calls are TRBV15 and TRBJ1-5; D is undetermined. The CDR3 consists of 15 residues. Germline CDR1 is LNHNV and CDR2 is YYDKDF (reference sequence). The V end was cut by 0 bases, the J end by 6 bases, with 12 bases between. The CDR3 DNA reads TGTGCCACCAGCAGAGATCGGGGTTCTGGTCAGCCCCAGCATTTT. It encodes CATSRDRGSGQPQHF.

CDR3 DNA: TGTGCCATCAGTGATTCATCCGAGCAGTACTTC. Translated: CAISDSSEQYF. The rearrangement joins TRBV10-3 to TRBJ2-7; no reliable D call. V lost 3 bases and J 6 bases, leaving 6 bases between the germline ends. The CDR3 totals 11 residues. Germline-derived CDR1 and CDR2 are ENHRY and SYGVKD.

The chain has TRBV5-1 and TRBJ2-3; D not resolved. Looked up from germline, CDR1 is SGHRS and CDR2 is YFSETQ. The CDR3 runs to 14 residues. The V and J ends lost 0 bases and 4 bases respectively, with 9 bases between them. The CDR3 DNA is TGCGCCAGCAGCTTGGGAGCTTCTTCAGATACGCAGTATTTT. Translated: CASSLGASSDTQYF.

The chain combines TRBV29-1 with TRBJ2-7, with a tentative D call TRBD2 (6 bases). From germline, CDR1 is SQVTM and CDR2 ANQGSEA. The V end lost 1 base, the J end lost 2 bases, and 18 bases lay between the germline ends. This CDR3 region has 16 residues. The CDR3 DNA is TGCAGCGTTGAAGGGGTTGGGGACTCTAAGCCCTACGAGCAGTACTTC. Amino acid sequence: CSVEGVGDSKPYEQYF.

The chain carries TRBV29-1 and TRBJ1-1; D might be TRBD1 (6 bases). V lost 8 bases, J lost 5 bases, and 21 bases lay in between. Germline CDR1 SQVTM, CDR2 ANQGSEA. The CDR3 is 14 amino acids. The CDR3 DNA follows: TGCAGCACCATAGGTACAGGGTCGGGGACTGAAGCTTTCTTT. As protein: CSTIGTGSGTEAFF.

The rearrangement joins TRBV6-6 to TRBJ2-7; D gene uncertain. Germline CDR1 is MNHNY and CDR2 is SVGAGI (reference sequence). The germline V and J ends were trimmed by 6 bases and 5 bases, with 14 bases remaining between them. The CDR3 covers 13 residues. CDR3 in DNA: TGTGCCAGCAGCACCGGGTTACCGCACGAGCAGTACTTC. It specifies CASSTGLPHEQYF.

The V call is TRBV4-1, the J call TRBJ2-3, with 10 bases identical to TRBD2. This CDR3 comprises 17 residues. Germline V gene data show CDR1 as MGHRA and CDR2 as YSYEKL. V lost 2 bases to trimming and J lost 6 bases; unmatched junction nucleotides: 11. The CDR3 DNA follows: TGCGCCAGCAGCCAAAGGGCGAAAGGGACTAGCGAGGATACGCAGTATTTT. Translation gives CASSQRAKGTSEDTQYF.

The V gene is TRBV27, the J gene TRBJ2-7, with 9 nucleotides matching TRBD1. V gave up 6 bases and J gave up 5 bases; unmatched junction bases: 8. Germline V lookup: CDR1 MNHEY, CDR2 SMNVEV (reference sequence). CDR3 length equals 14 residues. DNA for the CDR3: TGTGCCAGCAGCCTCCAGGGACAGGGCCACGAGCAGTACTTC. Translating it yields CASSLQGQGHEQYF.

This chain links TRBV13 with TRBJ1-1; tentatively, D is TRBD1 (5 bases). The V and J ends lost 5 bases and 1 base respectively, with 20 bases between them. Germline V CDR1 and CDR2: PRHDT, FYEKMQ (reference sequence). The CDR3 loop spans 17 amino acids. The CDR3 DNA reads TGTGCCAGCAGCCCACCAAGGCCGCAACAGGAGAACACTGAAGCTTTCTTT. Amino acid sequence: CASSPPRPQQENTEAFF.

The chain uses TRBV7-2 and TRBJ1-1, with D hard to call. Trimming removed 5 bases at V and 1 base at J, with 23 bases between. The CDR3 runs 18 residues. Germline lookup yields CDR1 SGHTA and CDR2 FQGNSA. CDR3 nucleotides: TGTGCCAGCAGCCATGCAAAGCAGCTCATTACTACGAACACTGAAGCTTTCTTT. This encodes CASSHAKQLITTNTEAFF.

The chain has TRBV27 and TRBJ1-2, with D unresolved. The CDR3 covers 13 residues. V was shortened by 5 bases and J by 4 bases, with 11 bases between the two germline ends. Looked up from germline, CDR1 is MNHEY and CDR2 is SMNVEV (reference sequence). CDR3 in amino acids: CASSPGSAYGYTF. CDR3 sequence (DNA): TGTGCCAGCAGTCCCGGTAGCGCCTATGGCTACACCTTC.

V gene TRBV11-3 combines with J gene TRBJ2-3; 9 bases fit TRBD1. With V trimmed by 5 bases and J by 3 bases, 15 bases remained unmatched. There are 18 residues in the CDR3. Germline CDR1 is SGHNT and CDR2 is YENEEA. The CDR3: CASSGRLTGGEGTDTQYF. The CDR3 region has the DNA TGTGCCAGCAGCGGGAGACTCACAGGGGGCGAGGGGACAGATACGCAGTATTTT.

The chain joins TRBV27 to TRBJ1-5; possible D gene TRBD1, 5 bases. Germline V lookup: CDR1 MNHEY, CDR2 SMNVEV (reference sequence). This CDR3 has 15 amino acids. Trimming stripped 2 bases from V and 6 bases from J, with 14 bases between. The CDR3 DNA is TGTGCCAGCAGTTTAGCATCGGGGGAGTCTCAGCCCCAGCATTTT. Its protein product is CASSLASGESQPQHF.

This chain links TRBV5-4 with TRBJ1-5, with 10 bases that match TRBD1. With 2 bases clipped from V and 6 bases from J, the junction kept 14 bases outside the gene matches. Germline V CDR1 and CDR2: SGHNT, YYREEE (reference sequence). CDR3 size: 18 residues. CDR3: CASSLTTGQGIRFQPQHF. CDR3 in DNA: TGTGCCAGCAGCTTAACTACGGGACAGGGGATACGATTTCAGCCCCAGCATTTT.

This chain uses TRBV30 with TRBJ1-4; D gene ambiguous. V lost 2 bases and J 8 bases, leaving 9 bases between the germline ends. This CDR3 comprises 12 residues. In germline, CDR1 is GTSNPN, CDR2 SVGIG (reference sequence). The CDR3 sequence is CAWSTGREKLFF. The CDR3 nucleotides are TGTGCCTGGAGTACGGGGAGGGAAAAACTGTTTTTT.

In its sample, this clone was seen once. The V and J genes are TRBV4-3 and TRBJ2-2, with D tentatively TRBD1 (6 bases). Germline CDR1 LGHNA, CDR2 YSLEER. The CDR3 length is 18 residues. Trimming pared 0 bases from V and 2 bases from J, leaving 16 bases between. DNA for the CDR3: TGCGCCAGCAGCCAAGAGGTCGCAGGGGCGATAAACACCGGGGAGCTGTTTTTT. Its protein is CASSQEVAGAINTGELFF.

The chain uses TRBV7-9 and TRBJ1-6; D gene ambiguous. The germline CDR1 and CDR2 sequences are SEHNR and FQNEAQ (reference sequence). V gave up 1 base and J gave up 9 bases, with 13 bases separating them. This CDR3 region has 15 residues. The CDR3 DNA is TGTGCCAGCAGCTTAGTAACGGAGGGAGCTTCACCCCTCCACTTT. Translated, it gives CASSLVTEGASPLHF.

The chain couples TRBV9 to TRBJ1-4; D unresolved. The V gene's germline CDR1 is SGDLS and CDR2 YYNGEE. The ends were cut back, 0 bases at V and 5 bases at J, with 5 bases in the middle. This CDR3 is built from 13 residues. Written as DNA, the CDR3 is TGTGCCAGCAGCGTAGAGAGCAATGAAAAACTGTTTTTT. Translated: CASSVESNEKLFF.

The chain has TRBV27 and TRBJ1-2; the match to TRBD1 covers 9 bases. V was clipped by 0 bases and J by 1 base; unmatched bases: 3. The CDR3 loop spans 16 amino acids. CDR1 is MNHEY and CDR2 is SMNVEV in the germline V gene (reference sequence). The DNA of the CDR3 is TGTGCCAGCAGTTTATCGGGGACAGGGTATAACTATGGCTACACCTTC. Translated, it gives CASSLSGTGYNYGYTF.

V usage is TRBV4-3 and J usage is TRBJ2-7, with D possibly being TRBD2 (7 bases). CDR3 length: 15 amino acids. CDR1 is LGHNA, CDR2 YSLEER, per germline. V shed 0 bases and J shed 7 bases, with 16 bases lying between them. CDR3 bases: TGCGCCAGCAGCCAAGATCGAGGGGGGGCCTGGGAGCAGTACTTC. Encoded protein: CASSQDRGGAWEQYF.

This chain joins TRBV7-9 and TRBJ2-7, with 7 bases that match TRBD1. Germline V lookup: CDR1 SEHNR, CDR2 FQNEAQ (reference sequence). CDR3 length: 14 residues. V shed 4 bases and J 5 bases; nucleotides not matched to a gene: 8. Here the CDR3 DNA reads TGTGCCAGCAGCTCCTCCGCAGGGGGTCACGAGCAGTACTTC. It codes for CASSSSAGGHEQYF.

The chain couples TRBV7-9 to TRBJ2-3, with TRBD2 matching 7 bases. This CDR3 contains 16 residues. Looked up from germline, CDR1 is SEHNR and CDR2 is FQNEAQ (reference sequence). Trimming removed 4 bases from V and 2 bases from J; junction bases left unmatched: 9. The CDR3 DNA sequence: TGTGCCAGCAGCTCGCCTAGCGGACCAGACACAGATACGCAGTATTTT. This codes for CASSSPSGPDTDTQYF.

This rearrangement joins TRBV11-2 to TRBJ1-1, with TRBD1 as a possible D gene (6 bases). Looked up from germline, CDR1 is SGHAT and CDR2 is FQNNGV. The CDR3 runs to 17 residues. Between the trimmed V and J ends, which lost 4 bases and 0 bases, there was a span of 18 bases. The chain's CDR3 is CASSSWTVRALNTEAFF. CDR3 nucleotides: TGTGCCAGCAGCTCCTGGACAGTGAGAGCTCTGAACACTGAAGCTTTCTTT. Based on the CDR3 plus reference TRBV11-2 and TRBJ1-1, the full variable domain is EAGVAQSPRYKIIEKRQSVAFWCNPISGHATLYWYQQILGQGPKLLIQFQNNGVVDDSQLPKDRFSAERLKGVDSTLKIQPAKLEDSAVYLCASSSWTVRALNTEAFFGQGTRLTVV.